This T cell receptor (beta chain) derives from a study of cytomegalovirus exposure and HLA in healthy donors. As concerns this clone: Its matching antigen is unknown.

The PCR ran on 60 Vbeta and 13 Jbeta primers. The table came from immunoSEQ multiplex PCR; TCRdb's copy has only in-frame clones and leaves some out. The sample records around 200,000 clones, about 88% being singletons. Findings and caveats of the study: In a later analysis, approximately 15,000 TCR beta sequences were associated with HLA alleles at 0.05 false discovery rate. A classifier reportedly called cytomegalovirus status with high sensitivity and specificity. Per a prior analysis, the majority of TCR beta V segments were productive roughly 90% or roughly 30% of the time.

This receptor was obtained from a woman in her 30s in good health and CMV-seronegative. What was sequenced was PBMCs.

The CDR3 bases are TGTGCCTGGAGTGCCGGGACAGGGAGCTACGAGCAGTACTTC. Its protein is CAWSAGTGSYEQYF. The genes are TRBV30 and TRBJ2-7; 9 nucleotides agree with TRBD1. The germline CDR1 and CDR2 sequences are GTSNPN and SVGIG (reference sequence). The CDR3 has 14 amino acids. The J segment lost 3 bases and the V segment lost 1 base, leaving 4 bases of the junction unmatched. Full variable domain (missing parts from reference TRBV30 and TRBJ2-7): SQTIHQWPATLVQPVGSPLSLECTVEGTSNPNLYWYRQAAGRGLQLLFYSVGIGQISSEVPQNLSASRPQDRQFILSSKKLLLSDSGFYLCAWSAGTGSYEQYFGPGTRLTVT.